One sample yielded the 11 T cell receptor beta chains listed below, sequenced in a study of blood T cell repertoires in COVID-19 (dated by TCRdb to about 2020). Library construction relied on the immunoSEQ multiplex PCR assay. The source is immuneACCESS, and TCRdb retained only in-frame sequences with V and J called. Part of the clones is not carried over; for the studies checked, unresolved V genes explain less than half of this, and the remainder is unexplained. Present in this sample are 200,000 to 250,000 clones, 87% of which were seen just once. The ten largest clones add up to 10% to 15% of the sample. Sequencing was done on a sample of peripheral blood. The receptors here all came from a woman between 18 and 29 years old who had recovered from COVID-19.

The chain couples TRBV10-2 to TRBJ2-3; 7 nucleotides match TRBD2. The germline V gene encodes CDR1 WSHSY and CDR2 SAAADI. After removal of 2 bases from V and 5 bases from J, the junction contained 10 bases not matched to a gene. The CDR3 has 16 amino acids. The CDR3 coding sequence is TGCGCCAGCAGTGAGAGTACCGGGACTATGATAGATACGCAGTATTTT. Translated, it gives CASSESTGTMIDTQYF.

V gene TRBV5-4 combines with J gene TRBJ2-7; D is uncertain. Deletions cut 1 base from V and 4 bases from J, with 6 bases between. The V gene's germline CDR1 is SGHNT and CDR2 YYREEE (reference sequence). The CDR3 runs 12 residues. Here the CDR3 DNA reads TGTGCCAGCAGCTTGACGGGTTACGAGCAGTACTTC. Its protein product is CASSLTGYEQYF.

The chain carries TRBV4-1 and TRBJ1-2, with D perhaps TRBD1 (5 bases). CDR3 length equals 15 residues. From germline, CDR1 is MGHRA and CDR2 YSYEKL. The V and J ends lost 0 bases and 3 bases respectively, with 11 bases between them. CDR3 in amino acids: CASSQELTGYYGYTF. The CDR3 DNA reads TGCGCCAGCAGCCAAGAGCTCACAGGCTACTATGGCTACACCTTC.

The gene calls are TRBV5-8 and TRBJ1-5; the D is unclear. The germline CDR1 and CDR2 sequences are SGHTS and YDEGEE. CDR3 length: 12 residues. V lost 3 bases to trimming and J lost 2 bases, with 3 bases between them. The CDR3: CASSSGNQPQHF. The CDR3 DNA reads as TGTGCCAGCAGCTCGGGCAATCAGCCCCAGCATTTT.

The chain joins TRBV13 to TRBJ2-2; TRBD1 might be the D (5 bases). V gave up 1 base and J gave up 6 bases, with 18 bases separating them. Germline CDR1 reads PRHDT; CDR2 reads FYEKMQ (reference sequence). The CDR3 consists of 17 residues. The CDR3 region is CASSLVSNRILAGELFF. The CDR3 coding sequence is TGTGCCAGCAGCTTAGTATCCAACAGGATCTTGGCCGGGGAGCTGTTTTTT.

CDR3 region: CASSLTNLNEQFF. As DNA, the CDR3 is TGTGCCAGTAGTCTAACGAATCTAAATGAGCAGTTCTTC. V is TRBV19 and J is TRBJ2-1; D gene unclear. The germline CDR1 and CDR2 sequences are LNHDA and SQIVND (reference sequence). The CDR3 has 13 residues. Trimming shortened V by 5 bases and J by 7 bases, and 12 bases separated the two germline ends.

The chain joins TRBV3-1 (or the pseudogene TRBV3-2) to TRBJ2-1, with D perhaps matching TRBD2 (6 bases). CDR1 and CDR2 (germline): LGHDT, YNNKEL (reference sequence). The CDR3 covers 16 residues. V was shortened by 3 bases and J by 0 bases, with 12 bases between the two germline ends. CDR3 loop: CASSQERVSSYNEQFF. As DNA, the CDR3 is TGTGCCAGCAGCCAGGAGCGGGTAAGCTCCTACAATGAGCAGTTCTTC.

This clone is a singleton in its sample. This sequence joins TRBV7-3 and TRBJ2-1, with a possible D match to TRBD2 (5 bases). CDR3 length equals 13 residues. The V end was cut by 5 bases, the J end by 1 base, with 6 bases between. Germline loops: CDR1 SGHTA, CDR2 FQGTGA. The CDR3 sequence: CASSRTSYNEQFF. The CDR3 bases are TGTGCCAGCAGCCGGACTTCCTACAATGAGCAGTTCTTC. Drawing the rest from reference TRBV7-3 and TRBJ2-1, the complete variable domain is GAGVSQTPSNKVTEKGKYVELRCDPISGHTALYWYRQSLGQGPEFLIYFQGTGAADDSGLPNDRFFAVRPEGSVSTLKIQRTERGDSAVYLCASSRTSYNEQFFGPGTRLTVL.

V is TRBV19 and J is TRBJ1-1; 7 bases line up with TRBD1. Germline CDR1 is LNHDA and CDR2 is SQIVND (reference sequence). This CDR3 spans 13 amino acids. J lost 4 bases, V lost 7 bases, and 6 bases had no gene match. The CDR3 DNA is TGTGCCAGTACGGGTTACAGGGGCACTGAAGCTTTCTTT. It specifies CASTGYRGTEAFF. Based on the CDR3 plus reference TRBV19 and TRBJ1-1, the full variable domain is DGGITQSPKYLFRKEGQNVTLSCEQNLNHDAMYWYRQDPGQGLRLIYYSQIVNDFQKGDIAEGYSVSREKKESFPLTVTSAQKNPTAFYLCASTGYRGTEAFFGQGTRLTVV.

J is TRBJ1-2 and V is TRBV7-2, with 7 positions matching TRBD1. Unmatched junction bases numbered 5, after V lost 0 bases and J lost 1 base. The germline CDR1 and CDR2 sequences are SGHTA and FQGNSA. The CDR3 is 16 residues long. CDR3 amino acids: CASSLARDSLNYGYTF. The CDR3 coding sequence is TGTGCCAGCAGCTTAGCACGGGACAGTCTTAACTATGGCTACACCTTC.

The count of this clone is one. This chain links TRBV6-5 with TRBJ2-7; TRBD1 might be the D (7 bases). Looked up from germline, CDR1 is MNHEY and CDR2 is SVGAGI. V was shortened by 10 bases and J by 1 base, with 20 bases between the two germline ends. This CDR3 has 15 residues. CDR3 bases: TGTGCCACAACGCAAGGGGGCGGGATTTCCTACGAGCAGTACTTC. Encoded protein: CATTQGGGISYEQYF.